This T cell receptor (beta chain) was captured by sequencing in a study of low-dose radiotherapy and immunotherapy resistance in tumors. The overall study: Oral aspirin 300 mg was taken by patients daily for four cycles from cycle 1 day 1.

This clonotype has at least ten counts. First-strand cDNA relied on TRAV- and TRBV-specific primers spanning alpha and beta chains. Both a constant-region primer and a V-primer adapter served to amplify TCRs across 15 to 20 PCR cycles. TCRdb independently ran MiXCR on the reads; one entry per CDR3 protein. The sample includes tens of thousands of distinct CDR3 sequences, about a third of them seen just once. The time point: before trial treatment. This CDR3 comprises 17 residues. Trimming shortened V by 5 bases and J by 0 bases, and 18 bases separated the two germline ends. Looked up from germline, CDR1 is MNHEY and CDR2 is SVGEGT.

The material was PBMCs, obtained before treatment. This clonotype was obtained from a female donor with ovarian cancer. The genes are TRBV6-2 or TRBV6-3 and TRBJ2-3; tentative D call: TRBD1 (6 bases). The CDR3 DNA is TGTGCCAGCAGTGGGATGTTGACAGGAACTAGCACAGATACGCAGTATTTT. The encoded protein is CASSGMLTGTSTDTQYF.